Below, one TCR beta chain is given with its context. These data come from a study of identifying expanded T cells in peripheral blood. TCRdb's copy holds only in-frame clones and misses some; the assay was immunoSEQ multiplex PCR. This sample carries approximately 120,000 clones, 88% of them seen once, and the ten largest clones take roughly 7.6%. The CDR3 spans 12 residues. The germline V and J ends were trimmed by 3 bases and 1 base, with 5 bases remaining between them. CDR1 and CDR2 (germline): SQVTM, ANQGSEA. What was sequenced was blood. The receptor was isolated from a person between 18 and 75 years old in good health. The rearrangement uses TRBV29-1 and TRBJ2-3; D is unclear. The CDR3 is CSVDVGTDTQYF. CDR3 bases: TGCAGCGTTGATGTAGGCACAGATACGCAGTATTTT.